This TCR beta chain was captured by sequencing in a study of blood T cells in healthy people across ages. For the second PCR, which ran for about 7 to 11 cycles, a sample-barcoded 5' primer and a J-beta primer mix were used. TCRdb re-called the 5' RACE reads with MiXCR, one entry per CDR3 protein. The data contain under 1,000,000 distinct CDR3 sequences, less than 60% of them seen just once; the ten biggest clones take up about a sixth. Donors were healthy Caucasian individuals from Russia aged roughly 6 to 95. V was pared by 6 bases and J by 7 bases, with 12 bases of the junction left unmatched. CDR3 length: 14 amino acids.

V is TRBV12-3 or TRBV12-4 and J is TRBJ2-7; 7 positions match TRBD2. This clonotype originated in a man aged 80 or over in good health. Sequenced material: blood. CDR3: CASSTSRGGDEQYF. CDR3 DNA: TGTGCCAGCAGCACCAGCCGCGGGGGAGATGAGCAGTACTTC.